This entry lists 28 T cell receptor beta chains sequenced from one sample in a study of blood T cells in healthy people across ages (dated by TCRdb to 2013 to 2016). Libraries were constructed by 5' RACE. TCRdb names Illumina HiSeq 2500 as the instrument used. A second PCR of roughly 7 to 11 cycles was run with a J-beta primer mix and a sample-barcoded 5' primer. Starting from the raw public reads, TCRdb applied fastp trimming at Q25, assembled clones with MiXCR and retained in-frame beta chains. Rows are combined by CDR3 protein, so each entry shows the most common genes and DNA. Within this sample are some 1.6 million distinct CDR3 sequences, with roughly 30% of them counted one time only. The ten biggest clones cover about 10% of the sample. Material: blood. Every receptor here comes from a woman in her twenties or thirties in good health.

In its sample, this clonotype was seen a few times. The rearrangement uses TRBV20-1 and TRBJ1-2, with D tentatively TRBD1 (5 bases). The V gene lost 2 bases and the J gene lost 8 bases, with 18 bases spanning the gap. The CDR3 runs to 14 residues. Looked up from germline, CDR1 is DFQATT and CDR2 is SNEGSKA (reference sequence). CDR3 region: CSARTGPDLGGYTF. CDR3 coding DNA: TGCAGTGCTAGAACAGGCCCAGACTTGGGAGGCTACACCTTC.

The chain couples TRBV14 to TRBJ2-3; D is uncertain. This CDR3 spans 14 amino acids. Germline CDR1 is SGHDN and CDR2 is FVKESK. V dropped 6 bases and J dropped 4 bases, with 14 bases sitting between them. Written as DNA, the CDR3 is TGTGCCAGCAGGAATCTTGAGAACCCAGATACGCAGTATTTT. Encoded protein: CASRNLENPDTQYF.

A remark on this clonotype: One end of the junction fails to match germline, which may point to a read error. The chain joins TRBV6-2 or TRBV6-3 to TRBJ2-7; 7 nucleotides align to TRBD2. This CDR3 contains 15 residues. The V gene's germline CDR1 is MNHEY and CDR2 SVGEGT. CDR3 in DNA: TGTGCCAACAGTTATAGGGCGGGAGCCGGCTACGAGCAGTACTTC. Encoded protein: CANSYRAGAGYEQYF.

The CDR3 loop reads CASSQGLNSYNEQFF. The CDR3 nucleotides are TGTGCCAGCAGTCAAGGACTAAACTCCTACAATGAGCAGTTCTTC. The J gene is TRBJ2-1, the V gene TRBV2; D perhaps matches TRBD2 (6 bases). CDR3 length: 15 amino acids. The V gene lost 5 bases and the J gene lost 0 bases, with 11 bases spanning the gap. Germline loops: CDR1 SNHLY, CDR2 FYNNEI.

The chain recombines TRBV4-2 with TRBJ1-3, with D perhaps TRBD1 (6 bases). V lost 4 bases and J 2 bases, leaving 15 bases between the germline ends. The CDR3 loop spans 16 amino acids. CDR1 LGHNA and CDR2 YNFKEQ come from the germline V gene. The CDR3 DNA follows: TGTGCCAGCAGCCTCCTATGGGGGCGAGCTGGAAACACCATATATTTT. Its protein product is CASSLLWGRAGNTIYF.

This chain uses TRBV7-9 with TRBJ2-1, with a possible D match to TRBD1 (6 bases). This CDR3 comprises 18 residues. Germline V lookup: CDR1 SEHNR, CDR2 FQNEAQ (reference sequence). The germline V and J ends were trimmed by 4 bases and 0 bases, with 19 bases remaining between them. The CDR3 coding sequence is TGTGCCAGCAGCTCGCCAGATTTACAGGGCCACTCCTACAATGAGCAGTTCTTC. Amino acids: CASSSPDLQGHSYNEQFF.

The CDR3 reads CSANSGRSTYNEQFF. CDR3 nucleotide sequence: TGCAGTGCTAATAGCGGGAGATCGACCTACAATGAGCAGTTCTTC. The chain links TRBV20-1 to TRBJ2-1; 9 nucleotides match TRBD2. Germline V gene lookup returns CDR1 DFQATT and CDR2 SNEGSKA (reference sequence). The junction had 6 bases not matched to a gene; V was cut back by 4 bases and J by 2 bases. The CDR3 has 15 residues.

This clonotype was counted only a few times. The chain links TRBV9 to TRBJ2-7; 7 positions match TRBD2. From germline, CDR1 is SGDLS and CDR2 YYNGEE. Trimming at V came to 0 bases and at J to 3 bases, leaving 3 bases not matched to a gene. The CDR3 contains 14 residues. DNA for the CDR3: TGTGCCAGCAGCGTAGGAGCGGGGAACTACGAGCAGTACTTC. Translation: CASSVGAGNYEQYF.

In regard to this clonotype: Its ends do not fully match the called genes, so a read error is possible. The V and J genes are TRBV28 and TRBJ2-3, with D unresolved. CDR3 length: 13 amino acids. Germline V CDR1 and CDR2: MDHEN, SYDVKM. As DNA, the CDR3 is TGTGCCAGCAGTTTACTAAGAGTAGATACGCGGTATTTT. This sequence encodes CASSLLRVDTRYF.

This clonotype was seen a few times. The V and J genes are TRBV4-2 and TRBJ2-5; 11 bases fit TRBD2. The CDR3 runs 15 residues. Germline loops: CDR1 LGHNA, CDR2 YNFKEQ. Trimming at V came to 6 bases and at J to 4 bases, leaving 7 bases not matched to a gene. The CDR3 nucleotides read TGTGCCAGCAGTCCTCTAGCGGGGGGCGTAGAGACCCAGTACTTC. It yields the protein CASSPLAGGVETQYF.

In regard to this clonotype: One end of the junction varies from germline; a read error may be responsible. CDR3 loop: CACSYLPDRGFSYEQYF. In DNA, the CDR3 is TGTGCCTGCAGTTATCTTCCGGACAGGGGGTTCTCCTACGAGCAGTACTTC. This chain uses TRBV6-2 or TRBV6-3 with TRBJ2-7, with 10 bases that match TRBD1. The CDR3 runs to 17 residues. CDR1 and CDR2 from the germline V gene are MNHEY and SVGEGT.

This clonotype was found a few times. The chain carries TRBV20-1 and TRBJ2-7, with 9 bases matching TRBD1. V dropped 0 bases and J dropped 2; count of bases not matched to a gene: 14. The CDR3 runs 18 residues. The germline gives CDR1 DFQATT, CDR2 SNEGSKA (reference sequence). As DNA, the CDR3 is TGCAGTGCTAGAGACACTAACAGGGGGCGGAAGACGACCTACGAGCAGTACTTC. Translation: CSARDTNRGRKTTYEQYF.

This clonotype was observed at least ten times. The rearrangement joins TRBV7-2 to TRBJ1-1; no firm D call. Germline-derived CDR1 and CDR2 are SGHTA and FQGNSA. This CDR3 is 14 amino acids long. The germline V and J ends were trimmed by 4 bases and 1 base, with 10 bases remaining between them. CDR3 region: CASSSRWGNTEAFF. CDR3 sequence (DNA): TGTGCCAGCAGCTCCCGATGGGGGAACACTGAAGCTTTCTTT.

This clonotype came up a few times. DNA of the CDR3: TGTGCCAGCAGCGTGGCCCCGGGACAGGGGATCACTGAAGCTTTCTTT. As protein: CASSVAPGQGITEAFF. The chain has TRBV9 and TRBJ1-1; 10 positions match TRBD1. V gave up 2 bases and J gave up 4 bases; unmatched junction bases: 8. CDR3 length: 16 residues. Germline CDR1 reads SGDLS; CDR2 reads YYNGEE. Full variable domain (remainder filled in from reference TRBV9 and TRBJ1-1): DSGVTQTPKHLITATGQRVTLRCSPRSGDLSVYWYQQSLDQGLQFLIQYYNGEERAKGNILERFSAQQFPDLHSELNLSSLELGDSALYFCASSVAPGQGITEAFFGQGTRLTVV.

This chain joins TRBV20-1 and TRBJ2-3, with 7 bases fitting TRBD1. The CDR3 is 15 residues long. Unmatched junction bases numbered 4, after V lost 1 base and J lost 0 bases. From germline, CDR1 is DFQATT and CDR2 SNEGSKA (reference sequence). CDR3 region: CSARGDSLSTDTQYF. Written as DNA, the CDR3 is TGCAGTGCTAGAGGGGACAGCCTCAGCACAGATACGCAGTATTTT.

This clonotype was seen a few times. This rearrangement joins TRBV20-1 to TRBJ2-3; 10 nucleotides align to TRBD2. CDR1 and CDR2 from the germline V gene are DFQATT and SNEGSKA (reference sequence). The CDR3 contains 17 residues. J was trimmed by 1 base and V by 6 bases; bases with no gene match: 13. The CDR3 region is CSAQRLAGAKGTDTQYF. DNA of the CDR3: TGCAGTGCCCAAAGGCTAGCGGGGGCCAAAGGCACAGATACGCAGTATTTT.

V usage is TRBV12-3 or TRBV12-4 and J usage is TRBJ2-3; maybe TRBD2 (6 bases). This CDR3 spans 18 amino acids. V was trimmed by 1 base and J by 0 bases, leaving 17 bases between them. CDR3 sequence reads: CASSLVGRPSLSTDTQYF. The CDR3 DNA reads TGTGCCAGCAGTTTAGTTGGGAGGCCCTCCCTTAGCACAGATACGCAGTATTTT.

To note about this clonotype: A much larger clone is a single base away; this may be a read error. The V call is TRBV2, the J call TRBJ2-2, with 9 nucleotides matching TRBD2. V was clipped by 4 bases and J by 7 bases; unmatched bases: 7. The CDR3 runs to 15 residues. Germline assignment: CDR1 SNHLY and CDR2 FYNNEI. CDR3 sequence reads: CASSVLAGSDGELFF. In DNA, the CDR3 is TGTGCCAGCAGTGTCCTAGCGGGATCTGACGGGGAGCTGTTTTTT.

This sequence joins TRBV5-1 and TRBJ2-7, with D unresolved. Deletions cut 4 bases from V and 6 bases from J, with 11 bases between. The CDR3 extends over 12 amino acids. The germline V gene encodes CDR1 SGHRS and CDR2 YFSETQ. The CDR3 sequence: CASSHTPCEQYF. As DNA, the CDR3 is TGCGCCAGCAGCCACACGCCATGCGAGCAGTACTTC.

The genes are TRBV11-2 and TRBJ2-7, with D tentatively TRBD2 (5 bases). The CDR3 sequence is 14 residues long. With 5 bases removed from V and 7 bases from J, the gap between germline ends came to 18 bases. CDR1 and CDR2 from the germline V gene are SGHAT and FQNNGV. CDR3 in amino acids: CASSRTEAIGEQYF. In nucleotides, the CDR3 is TGTGCCAGCAGCCGGACGGAGGCTATAGGGGAGCAGTACTTC.

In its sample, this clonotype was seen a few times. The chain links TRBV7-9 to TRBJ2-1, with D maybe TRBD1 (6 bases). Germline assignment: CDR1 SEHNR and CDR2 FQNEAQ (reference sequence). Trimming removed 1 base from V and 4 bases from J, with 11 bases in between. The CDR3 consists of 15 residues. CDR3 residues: CASSLGDMGYNEQFF. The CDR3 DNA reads TGTGCCAGCAGCTTAGGGGACATGGGATACAATGAGCAGTTCTTC.

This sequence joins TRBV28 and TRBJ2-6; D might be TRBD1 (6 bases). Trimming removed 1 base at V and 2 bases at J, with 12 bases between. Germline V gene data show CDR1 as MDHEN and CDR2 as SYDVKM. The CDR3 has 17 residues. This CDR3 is CASSLFSHRAGANVLTF. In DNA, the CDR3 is TGTGCCAGCAGTTTATTTTCCCACAGGGCTGGGGCCAACGTCCTGACTTTC.

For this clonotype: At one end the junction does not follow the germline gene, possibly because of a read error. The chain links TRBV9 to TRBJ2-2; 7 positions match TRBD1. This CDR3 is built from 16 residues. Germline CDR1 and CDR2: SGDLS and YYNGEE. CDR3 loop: CASSVVGTVNTGELFF. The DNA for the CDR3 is TGTGCCAGCAGTGTAGTTGGGACAGTGAACACCGGGGAGCTGTTTTTT.

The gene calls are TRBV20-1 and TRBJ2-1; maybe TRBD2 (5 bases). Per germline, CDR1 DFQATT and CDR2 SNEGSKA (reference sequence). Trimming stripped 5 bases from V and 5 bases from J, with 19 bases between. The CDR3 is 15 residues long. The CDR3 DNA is TGCAGTGCTCTTACCCCTCACGGGAAGGACAATGAGCAGTTCTTC. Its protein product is CSALTPHGKDNEQFF.

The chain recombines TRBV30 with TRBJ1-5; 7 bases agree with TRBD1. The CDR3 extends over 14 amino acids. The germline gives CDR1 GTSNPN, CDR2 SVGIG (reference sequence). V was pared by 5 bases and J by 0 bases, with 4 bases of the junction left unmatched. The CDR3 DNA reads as TGTGCCTGGGGAGGGACAGATAGCAATCAGCCCCAGCATTTT. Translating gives CAWGGTDSNQPQHF.

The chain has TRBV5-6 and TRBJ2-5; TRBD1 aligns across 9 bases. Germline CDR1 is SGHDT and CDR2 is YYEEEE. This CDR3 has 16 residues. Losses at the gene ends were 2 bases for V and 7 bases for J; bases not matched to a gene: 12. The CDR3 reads CASSFRRTGAVRTQYF. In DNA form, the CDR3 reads TGTGCCAGCAGCTTTCGTCGGACAGGGGCCGTTAGGACCCAGTACTTC.

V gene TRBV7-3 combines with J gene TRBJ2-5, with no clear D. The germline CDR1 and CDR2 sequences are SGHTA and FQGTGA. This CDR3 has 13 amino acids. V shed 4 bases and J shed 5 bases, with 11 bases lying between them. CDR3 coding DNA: TGTGCCAGCAGCTCAAGAGTTAGCGAGACCCAGTACTTC. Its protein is CASSSRVSETQYF.

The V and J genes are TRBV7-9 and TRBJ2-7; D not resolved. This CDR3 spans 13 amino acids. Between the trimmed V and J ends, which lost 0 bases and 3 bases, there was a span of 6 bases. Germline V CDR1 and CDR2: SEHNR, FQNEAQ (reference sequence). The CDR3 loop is CASSLAQFYEQYF. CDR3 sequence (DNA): TGTGCCAGCAGCTTAGCCCAGTTCTACGAGCAGTACTTC. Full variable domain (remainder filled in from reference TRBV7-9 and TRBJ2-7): DTGVSQNPRHKITKRGQNVTFRCDPISEHNRLYWYRQTLGQGPEFLTYFQNEAQLEKSRLLSDRFSAERPKGSFSTLEIQRTEQGDSAMYLCASSLAQFYEQYFGPGTRLTVT.